The sequence of this TCR beta chain was determined in a study of blood T cell repertoires in COVID-19. There are 15 residues in the CDR3. The junction had 5 bases not matched to a gene; V was cut back by 2 bases and J by 1 base. Germline V gives CDR1 LNHDA, CDR2 SQIVND (reference sequence). Assay: immunoSEQ multiplex PCR; the TCRdb copy retains only in-frame clones and omits some. The sample comprises under 90,000 clones, around nine tenths of which are singletons, and less than 3% rests with the top ten. The receptor comes from a man in his 70s with active or convalescent COVID-19. Material: peripheral blood. The chain has TRBV19 and TRBJ2-7, with TRBD1 matching 7 bases. CDR3 DNA: TGTGCCAGTAGTATAAGGACAGGTGGATCCTACGAGCAGTACTTC. It yields the protein CASSIRTGGSYEQYF.